This entry lists 21 T cell receptor beta chains sequenced from one sample in a study of T cell responses to AZD1222 COVID-19 vaccine (dated by TCRdb to the early 2020s). The time point tag for this specimen amounts to: baseline before first vaccination. Library construction relied on the immunoSEQ multiplex PCR assay. TCRdb took over this immuneACCESS table, retaining in-frame rearrangements with V and J assigned. Such tables are incomplete; in checked studies, under half of the missing clones stem from an unresolved V gene, and the remainder is unexplained. Within this sample are roughly 55,000 clones, with more than 70% of them counted one time only. The ten biggest clones cover roughly 2.1% of the sample. Here the sequenced sample was peripheral blood, taken on day 0 of AZD1222 vaccination. These receptors were taken from an adult in good health.

The V gene is TRBV12-5, the J gene TRBJ2-5; D ambiguous. V was trimmed by 6 bases and J by 1 base, leaving 18 bases between them. Per germline, CDR1 LGHNT and CDR2 FRNRAP. The CDR3 extends over 16 amino acids. The CDR3 nucleotides are TGTGCTAGTGGGGGATTGAGGCGGAGATCCCAAGAGACCCAGTACTTC. It specifies CASGGLRRRSQETQYF. The variable domain in full, with the rest retrieved from reference TRBV12-5 and TRBJ2-5, is DARVTQTPRHKVTEMGQEVTMRCQPILGHNTVFWYRQTMMQGLELLAYFRNRAPLDDSGMPKDRFSAEMPDATLATLKIQPSEPRDSAVYFCASGGLRRRSQETQYFGPGTRLLVL.

The chain carries TRBV6-5 and TRBJ1-3; no definite D call. The length of the CDR3 is 15 residues. Germline loops: CDR1 MNHEY, CDR2 SVGAGI. With 6 bases removed from V and 0 bases from J, the gap between germline ends came to 12 bases. This chain's CDR3 is CASSSTVRSGNTIYF. DNA of the CDR3: TGTGCCAGCAGCTCGACGGTTCGCTCTGGAAACACCATATATTTT.

The chain is built from TRBV28 and TRBJ1-2; D may be TRBD1 (5 bases). Germline lookup yields CDR1 MDHEN and CDR2 SYDVKM. The CDR3 consists of 14 residues. V was pared by 5 bases and J by 0 bases, with 10 bases between. The CDR3 here is CASSVGGANYGYTF. The CDR3 DNA is TGTGCCAGCAGTGTTGGAGGGGCTAACTATGGCTACACCTTC.

The chain employs TRBV30 and TRBJ2-3; D call uncertain. Trimming removed 3 bases from V and 4 bases from J, with 5 bases in between. Germline CDR1 and CDR2: GTSNPN and SVGIG (reference sequence). The CDR3 runs to 11 residues. CDR3 DNA sequence: TGTGCCTGGAGCCCCGCAGATACGCAGTATTTT. This translates into CAWSPADTQYF.

The CDR3 region is CASSIDTQRYGYTF. The CDR3 nucleotides are TGTGCCAGCAGTATCGACACCCAACGCTATGGCTACACCTTC. The chain carries TRBV28 and TRBJ1-2; D not resolved. Trimming shortened V by 5 bases and J by 4 bases, and 14 bases separated the two germline ends. The CDR3 has 14 residues. Germline lookup yields CDR1 MDHEN and CDR2 SYDVKM.

The V and J genes are TRBV18 and TRBJ1-2; D is possibly TRBD1 (5 bases). This CDR3 comprises 14 residues. The germline V gene encodes CDR1 KGHSH and CDR2 LQKENI. V was cut by 3 bases and J by 4 bases, with 12 bases left in between. The CDR3 region has the DNA TGTGCCAGCTCACCCGACAGTGTCCCCTATGGCTACACCTTC. Protein: CASSPDSVPYGYTF. Using reference TRBV18 and TRBJ1-2 for the parts outside the CDR3, the full variable domain is NAGVMQNPRHLVRRRGQEARLRCSPMKGHSHVYWYRQLPEEGLKFMVYLQKENIIDESGMPKERFSAEFPKEGPSILRIQQVVRGDSAAYFCASSPDSVPYGYTFGSGTRLTVV.

The chain couples TRBV7-9 to TRBJ1-1; D is uncertain. The V end lost 5 bases, the J end lost 4 bases, and 14 bases lay between the germline ends. CDR3 length: 14 amino acids. Germline lookup yields CDR1 SEHNR and CDR2 FQNEAQ (reference sequence). CDR3 region: CASSRTQRGTEAFF. CDR3 nucleotide sequence: TGTGCCAGCAGCCGCACGCAAAGAGGCACTGAAGCTTTCTTT.

The V gene is TRBV28, the J gene TRBJ1-1; no reliable D call. The V and J ends lost 6 bases and 2 bases respectively, with 7 bases between them. Germline V gives CDR1 MDHEN, CDR2 SYDVKM. The CDR3 has 12 amino acids. DNA of the CDR3: TGTGCCAGCAGAAAAGATAACACTGAAGCTTTCTTT. It is translated as CASRKDNTEAFF.

The rearrangement uses TRBV30 and TRBJ1-1; D not resolved. Trimming cost V 5 bases and J 1 base, with 11 bases left between them. CDR1 GTSNPN and CDR2 SVGIG come from the germline V gene (reference sequence). The CDR3 contains 13 residues. For the CDR3, the DNA is TGTGCCTGGGGGTGGCAGCCGAACACTGAAGCTTTCTTT. Its translation: CAWGWQPNTEAFF.

The chain has TRBV9 and TRBJ2-1; 10 bases fit TRBD2. After removal of 1 base from V and 8 bases from J, the junction contained 6 bases not matched to a gene. This CDR3 is built from 15 residues. Germline V lookup: CDR1 SGDLS, CDR2 YYNGEE. For the CDR3, the DNA is TGTGCCAGCAGCGTATCAGCGGGAGGGCCCCATGAGCAGTTCTTC. Protein sequence: CASSVSAGGPHEQFF.

The CDR3: CASSFSAGRNYGYTF. The CDR3 DNA reads as TGTGCCAGCAGCTTTTCCGCAGGGCGGAACTATGGCTACACCTTC. This rearrangement joins TRBV5-5 to TRBJ1-2, with D maybe TRBD1 (5 bases). Germline V gene data show CDR1 as SGHKS and CDR2 as YYEKEE (reference sequence). Between the trimmed V and J ends, which lost 2 bases and 2 bases, there was a span of 13 bases. The CDR3 contains 15 residues.

The chain recombines TRBV19 with TRBJ2-2, with D unclear. The CDR3 contains 13 residues. CDR1 is LNHDA, CDR2 SQIVND, per germline (reference sequence). Trimming cost V 2 bases and J 7 bases, with 8 bases left between them. This CDR3 is CASSINGVGELFF. The DNA of the CDR3 is TGTGCCAGTAGTATAAATGGAGTCGGGGAGCTGTTTTTT. Based on the CDR3 plus reference TRBV19 and TRBJ2-2, the full variable domain is DGGITQSPKYLFRKEGQNVTLSCEQNLNHDAMYWYRQDPGQGLRLIYYSQIVNDFQKGDIAEGYSVSREKKESFPLTVTSAQKNPTAFYLCASSINGVGELFFGEGSRLTVL.

V and J are TRBV12-3 or TRBV12-4 and TRBJ2-5; D gene unclear. This CDR3 region has 13 residues. V was shortened by 0 bases and J by 0 bases, with 2 bases between the two germline ends. CDR3 sequence: CASSLADQETQYF. CDR3 DNA sequence: TGTGCCAGCAGTTTAGCGGACCAAGAGACCCAGTACTTC.

This clone was counted between two and nine times. CDR3 protein: CASSLDGSYNYGYTF. The DNA for the CDR3 is TGTGCCAGCAGTTTGGATGGCAGCTATAACTATGGCTACACCTTC. V is TRBV27 and J is TRBJ1-2; D is uncertain. V was shortened by 3 bases and J by 1 base, with 12 bases between the two germline ends. The CDR3 spans 15 residues. Germline V gene sequence: CDR1 MNHEY, CDR2 SMNVEV (reference sequence).

The chain combines TRBV5-8 with TRBJ2-7; 14 bases match TRBD2. In germline, CDR1 is SGHTS, CDR2 YDEGEE. CDR3 length: 15 amino acids. V was clipped by 4 bases and J by 4 bases; unmatched bases: 4. CDR3 nucleotides: TGTGCCAGCAGCCAGGGGACTAGCGGGAGTTACGAGCAGTACTTC. Its translation is CASSQGTSGSYEQYF. The full variable domain, in which reference TRBV5-8 and TRBJ2-7 provide the parts outside the CDR3, is EAGVTQSPTHLIKTRGQQATLRCSPISGHTSVYWYQQALGLGLQFLLWYDEGEERNRGNFPPRFSGRQFPNYSSELNVNALELEDSALYLCASSQGTSGSYEQYFGPGTRLTVT.

This clone has a single count. The V gene is TRBV6-4, the J gene TRBJ2-2; TRBD2 aligns across 12 bases. Germline trimming cut 0 bases from V and 7 bases from J; bases unmatched to any gene: 6. Per the germline V gene, CDR1 is MRHNA and CDR2 is SNTAGT. The CDR3 extends over 17 amino acids. The CDR3 DNA sequence: TGTGCCAGCAGTGACTCGGCTAGCGGGAGGGCCGTCGGGGAGCTGTTTTTT. Translated: CASSDSASGRAVGELFF.

V and J are TRBV19 and TRBJ1-5, with 10 bases identical to TRBD1. Germline assignment: CDR1 LNHDA and CDR2 SQIVND (reference sequence). The J segment lost 4 bases and the V segment lost 3 bases, leaving 6 bases of the junction unmatched. CDR3 length: 16 amino acids. The CDR3 is CASSILGQGSNQPQHF. CDR3 in DNA: TGTGCCAGTAGTATCCTGGGACAGGGGAGTAATCAGCCCCAGCATTTT. Full variable domain (rest looked up from reference TRBV19 and TRBJ1-5): DGGITQSPKYLFRKEGQNVTLSCEQNLNHDAMYWYRQDPGQGLRLIYYSQIVNDFQKGDIAEGYSVSREKKESFPLTVTSAQKNPTAFYLCASSILGQGSNQPQHFGDGTRLSIL.

The J gene is TRBJ2-1, the V gene TRBV7-9; TRBD2 agrees at 9 bases. Germline CDR1 is SEHNR and CDR2 is FQNEAQ (reference sequence). V dropped 4 bases and J dropped 8; count of bases not matched to a gene: 9. The CDR3 runs to 15 residues. The CDR3 bases are TGTGCCAGCAGCTCACCCTTAGCGGGAGTATATGAGCAGTTCTTC. Translating it yields CASSSPLAGVYEQFF.

This clone was observed a single time. V usage is TRBV24-1 and J usage is TRBJ1-5; the D is unclear. The CDR3 contains 13 residues. Germline lookup yields CDR1 KGHDR and CDR2 SFDVKD. The V gene lost 2 bases and the J gene lost 8 bases, with 9 bases spanning the gap. In DNA, the CDR3 is TGTGCCACCAGTGATTCCGCCGGTGAGCCCCAGCATTTT. This translates into CATSDSAGEPQHF.

The V call is TRBV28, the J call TRBJ2-2; 7 bases map to TRBD1. V trimming: 6 bases; J trimming: 7 bases; junction bases outside the gene matches: 2. Germline V gene data show CDR1 as MDHEN and CDR2 as SYDVKM. The CDR3 runs to 12 residues. The CDR3 DNA reads TGTGCCAGCAGGGCAGGGGGCGGGGAGCTGTTTTTT. It encodes CASRAGGGELFF.

The chain combines TRBV15 with TRBJ2-2; D is unresolved. The V end lost 2 bases, the J end lost 5 bases, and 9 bases lay between the germline ends. Germline V CDR1 and CDR2: LNHNV, YYDKDF (reference sequence). This CDR3 spans 14 amino acids. CDR3 sequence: CATSRSGETGELFF. The CDR3 region has the DNA TGTGCCACCAGCAGATCGGGTGAGACCGGGGAGCTGTTTTTT.